These 20 T cell receptor beta chains were sequenced from one sample in a study of post-analysis software for immune sequencing data (dated by TCRdb to the mid-2010s). The receptor library was made with PCR. Reads for this sample came from an Illumina HiSeq 2500. To reduce PCR and sequencing biases, unique molecular identifiers were incorporated into the TCR beta cDNA libraries. In-frame beta chains were kept once TCRdb had trimmed the public reads at Q25 with fastp and called clones with MiXCR. CDR3 protein duplicates are merged, each entry listing the most common genes and DNA. This sample lists 820,000 or so distinct CDR3 sequences; around 50% were detected once. The top ten constitute over 4% of the sample. These TCRs' antigens remain unknown. Broad study findings and their caveats: Patients showed significantly higher frequencies than controls for a few TRBV segments, among them TRBV5-6, TRBV5-1 and TRBV20-1.

Sequencing was performed on blood. The receptors were sampled from a girl between 5 and 17 years old with multiple sclerosis.

This rearrangement joins TRBV6-6 to TRBJ2-7; D gene unclear. The length of the CDR3 is 15 residues. Between the trimmed V and J ends, which lost 2 bases and 0 bases, there was a span of 11 bases. Germline CDR1 is MNHNY and CDR2 is SVGAGI (reference sequence). CDR3 bases: TGTGCCAGCAGTTACGAAGCGCCAAGCTCCTACGAGCAGTACTTC. Protein product: CASSYEAPSSYEQYF.

The chain has TRBV29-1 and TRBJ2-3, with a tentative D call TRBD2 (7 bases). The V gene lost 8 bases and the J gene lost 4 bases, with 16 bases spanning the gap. The CDR3 consists of 13 residues. The germline gives CDR1 SQVTM, CDR2 ANQGSEA. The CDR3 loop is CSSEGGAADTQYF. CDR3 DNA sequence: TGCAGCTCCGAAGGGGGGGCCGCAGATACGCAGTATTTT.

Only one count was recorded for this clonotype. This chain links TRBV6-2 or TRBV6-3 with TRBJ2-5, with D possibly matching TRBD1 (5 bases). V was clipped by 4 bases and J by 4 bases, with 16 bases between them. In germline, CDR1 is MNHEY, CDR2 SVGEGT. The CDR3 is 15 residues long. The CDR3 DNA reads as TGTGCCAGCAGTTTCCCCGGCAGACAGATAGAGACCCAGTACTTC. As protein: CASSFPGRQIETQYF.

The rearrangement uses TRBV20-1 and TRBJ2-1; no clear D gene. The J call may be wrong; the DNA end is better matched by TRBJ2-7. CDR3 length: 17 amino acids. The germline CDR1 and CDR2 sequences are DFQATT and SNEGSKA (reference sequence). The CDR3 spells CSARDWLTPASYNEQYF. CDR3 nucleotide sequence: TGCAGTGCTAGAGATTGGCTGACACCGGCCTCCTACAATGAGCAGTACTTC.

This chain links TRBV20-1 with TRBJ2-1; no firm D call. The V and J ends lost 5 bases and 5 bases respectively, with 10 bases between them. CDR3 size: 12 residues. Germline values: CDR1 DFQATT, CDR2 SNEGSKA (reference sequence). CDR3 DNA sequence: TGCAGTGCTCCTGACACGGACAATGAGCAGTTCTTC. Protein: CSAPDTDNEQFF.

The chain joins TRBV6-5 to TRBJ2-4; no reliable D call. Trimming took off 5 bases at V and 5 bases at J, with 19 bases between the two ends. CDR1 and CDR2 from the germline V gene are MNHEY and SVGAGI. The CDR3 sequence is 16 residues long. CDR3 DNA: TGTGCCAGCAGTCCGAACTGGGCTGGCGAGGAAAACATTCAGTACTTC. This gives the protein CASSPNWAGEENIQYF.

This clonotype was observed once. The chain carries TRBV5-6 and TRBJ2-1; perhaps D is TRBD1 or TRBD2 (5 bases each). The CDR3 length is 15 residues. CDR1 is SGHDT and CDR2 is YYEEEE in the germline V gene. V lost 0 bases, J lost 5 bases, and 12 bases lay in between. The CDR3 loop reads CASSLDPRGHNEQFF. DNA of the CDR3: TGTGCCAGCAGCTTGGATCCCCGGGGCCACAATGAGCAGTTCTTC.

As for this clonotype: One end of the junction does not line up with germline, which may come from a read error. This chain joins TRBV19 and TRBJ1-2; D call uncertain. The CDR3 runs 14 residues. Germline CDR1 is LNHDA and CDR2 is SQIVND (reference sequence). The CDR3 protein is CTSSIMGNTYGYTF. As DNA, the CDR3 is TGTACCAGTAGTATTATGGGTAACACCTATGGCTACACCTTC. The full variable domain, with the rest looked up from reference TRBV19 and TRBJ1-2, is DGGITQSPKYLFRKEGQNVTLSCEQNLNHDAMYWYRQDPGQGLRLIYYSQIVNDFQKGDIAEGYSVSREKKESFPLTVTSAQKNPTAFYLCTSSIMGNTYGYTFGSGTRLTVV.

This clonotype was seen more than once but under ten times. This sequence joins TRBV12-3 or TRBV12-4 and TRBJ2-5, with TRBD1 matching over 11 bases. Unmatched junction bases numbered 5, after V lost 6 bases and J lost 2 bases. This CDR3 has 15 residues. CDR3 DNA: TGTGCCAGCAGGCGGGGACAGGGGGTTCAAGAGACCCAGTACTTC. This gives the protein CASRRGQGVQETQYF.

The J gene is TRBJ2-1, the V gene TRBV29-1; a possible D gene is TRBD2 (6 bases). The V end lost 4 bases, the J end lost 6 bases, and 22 bases lay between the germline ends. Germline V gene sequence: CDR1 SQVTM, CDR2 ANQGSEA. This CDR3 has 16 amino acids. The CDR3 nucleotides read TGCAGCGTTGTTGGGGGTTCGGGGGAGAGAGGCAATGAGCAGTTCTTC. It is translated as CSVVGGSGERGNEQFF.

The chain is built from TRBV14 and TRBJ2-7; possibly TRBD2 for D (6 bases). In germline, CDR1 is SGHDN, CDR2 FVKESK. V lost 4 bases, J lost 2 bases, and 15 bases lay in between. The CDR3 spans 15 residues. The CDR3 sequence: CASSPGLGGAYEQYF. In DNA form, the CDR3 reads TGTGCCAGCAGCCCGGGACTCGGCGGGGCCTACGAGCAGTACTTC.

The chain carries TRBV10-3 and TRBJ2-5, with D possibly being TRBD1 (6 bases). This CDR3 region has 14 residues. Trimming cost V 6 bases and J 1 base, with 12 bases left between them. Looked up from germline, CDR1 is ENHRY and CDR2 is SYGVKD. The CDR3 sequence is CAISPTGTQETQYF. DNA of the CDR3: TGTGCCATCAGCCCCACAGGGACCCAAGAGACCCAGTACTTC.

The chain combines TRBV29-1 with TRBJ2-7; a possible D gene is TRBD2 (5 bases). Germline-derived CDR1 and CDR2 are SQVTM and ANQGSEA. The V end lost 6 bases, the J end lost 2 bases, and 8 bases lay between the germline ends. The length of the CDR3 is 11 residues. The CDR3 protein is CSVSGAYEQYF. The CDR3 DNA follows: TGCAGCGTGTCCGGGGCCTACGAGCAGTACTTC.

V is TRBV20-1 and J is TRBJ1-1; the D is unclear. Germline assignment: CDR1 DFQATT and CDR2 SNEGSKA (reference sequence). The ends were cut back, 0 bases at V and 2 bases at J, with 13 bases in the middle. There are 15 residues in the CDR3. The CDR3 sequence is CSARDTPDQNTEAFF. Here the CDR3 DNA reads TGCAGTGCTAGAGATACCCCCGACCAAAACACTGAAGCTTTCTTT.

The rearrangement joins TRBV6-2 or TRBV6-3 to TRBJ1-6, with unresolved D. The CDR3 is 14 amino acids. Germline V gene data show CDR1 as MNHEY and CDR2 as SVGEGT. V lost 6 bases, J lost 7 bases, and 13 bases lay in between. The DNA of the CDR3 is TGTGCCAGCAGAGATCCGGGCCAAAATTCACCCCTCCACTTT. This gives the protein CASRDPGQNSPLHF.

The chain is built from TRBV5-1 and TRBJ2-5, with 10 positions matching TRBD1. The J call may be mistaken, given a closer DNA end match to TRBJ2-4. Germline V gene lookup returns CDR1 SGHRS and CDR2 YFSETQ. The CDR3 is 14 amino acids. In DNA, the CDR3 is TGCGCCAGCAGCTCCGGGACAGGGGCAAACATTCAGTACTTC. It encodes CASSSGTGANIQYF.

V usage is TRBV27 and J usage is TRBJ2-7; tentatively, D is TRBD1 or TRBD2 (5 bases each). Germline CDR1 MNHEY, CDR2 SMNVEV (reference sequence). CDR3 length: 14 amino acids. The ends were cut back, 3 bases at V and 0 bases at J, with 9 bases in the middle. CDR3 sequence reads: CASSLRGISYEQYF. CDR3 DNA: TGTGCCAGCAGTTTGAGGGGTATCTCCTACGAGCAGTACTTC.

The J gene is TRBJ1-1, the V gene TRBV3-1, with D uncertain. CDR1 is LGHDT, CDR2 YNNKEL, per germline (reference sequence). V shed 1 base and J shed 7 bases, with 7 bases lying between them. The CDR3 covers 12 residues. The CDR3 bases are TGTGCCAGCAGCCAAGGCAGGAGTGAAGCTTTCTTT. This translates into CASSQGRSEAFF.

This chain joins TRBV2 and TRBJ2-1; the D gene is possibly TRBD2 (5 bases). Per the germline V gene, CDR1 is SNHLY and CDR2 is FYNNEI. V lost 11 bases to trimming and J lost 9 bases, with 23 bases between them. The CDR3 consists of 14 residues. CDR3 sequence: CAGRGADLVGEQFF. The CDR3 bases are TGTGCCGGCCGGGGAGCGGACCTTGTCGGTGAGCAGTTCTTC.

To note about this clonotype: One end of the junction is discordant with germline, which a read error may explain. The chain has TRBV5-1 and TRBJ2-1; D is tentatively TRBD1 or TRBD2 (5 bases each). The CDR3 is made up of 13 amino acids. CDR1 SGHRS and CDR2 YFSETQ come from the germline V gene. The CDR3 region is CASSWDGYNEQFF. Here the CDR3 DNA reads TGTGCCAGCAGCTGGGACGGTTACAATGAGCAGTTCTTC.